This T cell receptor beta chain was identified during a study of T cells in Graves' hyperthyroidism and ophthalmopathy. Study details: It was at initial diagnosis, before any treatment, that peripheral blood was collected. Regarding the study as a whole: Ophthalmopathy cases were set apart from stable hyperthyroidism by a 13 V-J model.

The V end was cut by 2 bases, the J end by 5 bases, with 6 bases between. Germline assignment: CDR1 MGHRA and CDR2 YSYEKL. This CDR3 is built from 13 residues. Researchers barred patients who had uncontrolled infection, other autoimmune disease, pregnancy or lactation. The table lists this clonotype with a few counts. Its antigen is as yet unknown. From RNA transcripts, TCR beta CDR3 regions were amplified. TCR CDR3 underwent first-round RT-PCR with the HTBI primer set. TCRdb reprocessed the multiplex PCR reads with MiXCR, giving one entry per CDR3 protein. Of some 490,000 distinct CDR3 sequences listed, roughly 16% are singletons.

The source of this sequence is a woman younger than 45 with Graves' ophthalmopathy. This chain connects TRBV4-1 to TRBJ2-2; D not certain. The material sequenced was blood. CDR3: CASSQILTGELFF. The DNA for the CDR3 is TGCGCCAGCAGCCAAATCCTAACCGGGGAGCTGTTTTTT.